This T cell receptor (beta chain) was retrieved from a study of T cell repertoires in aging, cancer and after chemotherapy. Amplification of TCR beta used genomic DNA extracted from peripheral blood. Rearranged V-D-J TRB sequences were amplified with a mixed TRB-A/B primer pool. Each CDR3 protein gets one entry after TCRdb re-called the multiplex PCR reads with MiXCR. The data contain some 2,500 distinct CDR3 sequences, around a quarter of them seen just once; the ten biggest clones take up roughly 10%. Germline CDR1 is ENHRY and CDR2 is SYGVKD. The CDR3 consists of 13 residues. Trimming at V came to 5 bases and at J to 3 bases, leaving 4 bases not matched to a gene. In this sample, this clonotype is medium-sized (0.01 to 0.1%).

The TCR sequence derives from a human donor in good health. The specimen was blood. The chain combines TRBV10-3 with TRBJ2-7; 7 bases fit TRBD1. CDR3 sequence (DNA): TGTGCCATCAGTATTGGACAGGTCTACGAGCAGTACTTC. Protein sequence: CAISIGQVYEQYF.